Following are 10 T cell receptor beta chains from one sample sequenced in a study of T cell responses to AZD1222 COVID-19 vaccine. Profiled with immunoSEQ multiplex PCR; TCRdb holds only in-frame clones, not every one. Here the sample spans about 180,000 clones, 85% to 90% being singletons. Source: peripheral blood, taken on day 0 of AZD1222 vaccination. Every receptor here comes from an adult in good health.

V and J are TRBV6-1 and TRBJ2-1; 7 bases align to TRBD2. The CDR3 sequence is 15 residues long. Germline values: CDR1 MNHNS, CDR2 SASEGT. The V gene end was trimmed by 2 bases and the J gene end by 5 bases; junction bases not matched to a gene: 6. The CDR3 bases are TGTGCCAGCAGTGAACATCCAGCGGGGAACAATGAGCAGTTCTTC. Encoded protein: CASSEHPAGNNEQFF.

The chain links TRBV6-5 to TRBJ1-4; tentative D call: TRBD1 (5 bases). The CDR3 runs to 16 residues. Germline values: CDR1 MNHEY, CDR2 SVGAGI. Trimming pared 4 bases from V and 9 bases from J, leaving 21 bases between. The CDR3 region is CASSLEGSTGNQKLFF. For the CDR3, the DNA is TGTGCCAGCAGTTTGGAGGGGTCAACTGGGAATCAAAAACTGTTTTTT.

This clone was seen just once. The CDR3 here is CAWSSRYEQYF. The CDR3 region has the DNA TGTGCCTGGAGTTCTAGGTACGAGCAGTACTTC. The V call is TRBV30, the J call TRBJ2-7; D gene uncertain. Trimming took off 2 bases at V and 4 bases at J, with 6 bases between the two ends. Germline V gives CDR1 GTSNPN, CDR2 SVGIG (reference sequence). The length of the CDR3 is 11 residues.

This chain joins TRBV21-1 and TRBJ1-2. TRBV21-1 is described as a pseudogene. The CDR3 is 15 residues long. CDR3 DNA sequence: TGTGCCAGCAGCAAAGGTCCGTTGACCAACTATGGCTACACCTTC. As protein: CASSKGPLTNYGYTF.

The chain uses TRBV6-5 and TRBJ1-5; TRBD1 might be the D (5 bases). The V and J ends lost 6 bases and 4 bases respectively, with 10 bases between them. This CDR3 region has 13 residues. Germline CDR1 is MNHEY and CDR2 is SVGAGI. The CDR3 DNA reads as TGTGCCAGCAGCCAAGGGGTAAATCAGCCCCAGCATTTT. Its translation is CASSQGVNQPQHF.

This chain connects TRBV25-1 to TRBJ2-2; TRBD2 matches 8 bases. J gave up 1 base and V 3 bases, and 4 bases lay outside the gene matches. Germline V gives CDR1 MGHDK, CDR2 SYGVNS. The CDR3 is 16 residues long. The CDR3 protein is CASSDLTSGNTGELFF. The CDR3 nucleotides are TGTGCCAGCAGTGATCTCACTAGCGGGAACACCGGGGAGCTGTTTTTT.

The rearrangement joins TRBV24-1 to TRBJ1-2; a possible D gene is TRBD1 (6 bases). The CDR3 loop spans 14 amino acids. The germline CDR1 and CDR2 sequences are KGHDR and SFDVKD. V gave up 3 bases and J gave up 4 bases, with 11 bases separating them. The CDR3 DNA is TGTGCCACCAGTGATGTCGGACAGAGCTATGGCTACACCTTC. Its protein is CATSDVGQSYGYTF.

The chain carries TRBV29-1 and TRBJ2-1, with 7 bases fitting TRBD1. V shed 7 bases, J shed 2 bases, and the junction held 11 bases outside the gene matches. Germline assignment: CDR1 SQVTM and CDR2 ANQGSEA. The CDR3 length is 15 residues. The CDR3 coding sequence is TGCAGCGCCCGTCTCACAGGGGCCACCTACAATGAGCAGTTCTTC. It translates to CSARLTGATYNEQFF.

This clone was observed a handful of times. The V call is TRBV30, the J call TRBJ1-4, with 8 bases aligning to TRBD1. CDR3 length: 17 residues. V lost 3 bases and J lost 4; bases outside the gene matches: 13. Germline V CDR1 and CDR2: GTSNPN, SVGIG (reference sequence). CDR3 nucleotide sequence: TGTGCCTGGAGCCGGGGTGGGACAGGTCCTTATAATGAAAAACTGTTTTTT. It translates to CAWSRGGTGPYNEKLFF. The full variable domain, completed using reference TRBV30 and TRBJ1-4, is SQTIHQWPATLVQPVGSPLSLECTVEGTSNPNLYWYRQAAGRGLQLLFYSVGIGQISSEVPQNLSASRPQDRQFILSSKKLLLSDSGFYLCAWSRGGTGPYNEKLFFGSGTQLSVL.

The chain carries TRBV30 and TRBJ2-7; D is unresolved. This CDR3 is built from 12 residues. Looked up from germline, CDR1 is GTSNPN and CDR2 is SVGIG (reference sequence). Between the trimmed V and J ends, which lost 0 bases and 3 bases, there was a span of 6 bases. This chain's CDR3 is CAWSVYNYEQYF. CDR3 DNA sequence: TGTGCCTGGAGTGTATACAACTACGAGCAGTACTTC.